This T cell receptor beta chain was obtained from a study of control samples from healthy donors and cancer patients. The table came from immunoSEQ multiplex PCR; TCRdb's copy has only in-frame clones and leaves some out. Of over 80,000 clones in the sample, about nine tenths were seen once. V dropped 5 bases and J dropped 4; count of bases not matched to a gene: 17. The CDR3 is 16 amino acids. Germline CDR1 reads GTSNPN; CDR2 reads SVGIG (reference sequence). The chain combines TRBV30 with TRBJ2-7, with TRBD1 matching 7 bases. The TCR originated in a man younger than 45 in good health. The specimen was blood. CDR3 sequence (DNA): TGTGCCTGGTCACTACTAGACAGGGCGAGGAAGTACGAGCAGTACTTC. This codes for CAWSLLDRARKYEQYF. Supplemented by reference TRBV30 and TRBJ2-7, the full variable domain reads SQTIHQWPATLVQPVGSPLSLECTVEGTSNPNLYWYRQAAGRGLQLLFYSVGIGQISSEVPQNLSASRPQDRQFILSSKKLLLSDSGFYLCAWSLLDRARKYEQYFGPGTRLTVT.